This record covers a single T cell receptor (beta chain). Its target is not known. Other DNA sequences in the sample encode the same CDR3. The sample comes from a study of Ad26.COV2.S vaccination and SARS-CoV-2 variants. The repertoire was sequenced with immunoSEQ multiplex PCR; TCRdb's copy has only in-frame clones and lacks some. The sample lists just over 350,000 clones, around 90% occurring once. Findings and limits, study-wide: Participants given vaccine showed non-spike TCR breadth similar to that of placebo recipients. It was vaccine recipients, not placebo recipients, who had the higher spike-specific TCR breadth.

Sequencing was performed on peripheral blood, taken after recovery from COVID-19. The receptor comes from a human donor who had recovered from COVID-19.

Written as DNA, the CDR3 is TGTGCCAGCAGTTTGCGGGGCGGGTACACTGAAGCTTTCTTT. Its translation is CASSLRGGYTEAFF. This chain uses TRBV27 with TRBJ1-1; the D gene is possibly TRBD1 (5 bases). This CDR3 spans 14 amino acids. The V gene lost 3 bases and the J gene lost 3 bases, with 11 bases spanning the gap. The germline V gene encodes CDR1 MNHEY and CDR2 SMNVEV (reference sequence).